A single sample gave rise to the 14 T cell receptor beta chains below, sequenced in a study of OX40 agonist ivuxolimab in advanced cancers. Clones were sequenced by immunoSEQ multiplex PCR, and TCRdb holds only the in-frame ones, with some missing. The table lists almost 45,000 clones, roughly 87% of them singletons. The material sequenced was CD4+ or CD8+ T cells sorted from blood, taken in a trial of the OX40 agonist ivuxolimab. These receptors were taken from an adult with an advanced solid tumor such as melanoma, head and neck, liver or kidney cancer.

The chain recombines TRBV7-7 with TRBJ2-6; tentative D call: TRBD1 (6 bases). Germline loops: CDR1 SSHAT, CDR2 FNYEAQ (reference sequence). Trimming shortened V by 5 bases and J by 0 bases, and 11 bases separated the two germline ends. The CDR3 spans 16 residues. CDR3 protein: CASSPRGGSGANVLTF. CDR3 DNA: TGTGCCAGCAGCCCGCGAGGGGGCTCTGGGGCCAACGTCCTGACTTTC.

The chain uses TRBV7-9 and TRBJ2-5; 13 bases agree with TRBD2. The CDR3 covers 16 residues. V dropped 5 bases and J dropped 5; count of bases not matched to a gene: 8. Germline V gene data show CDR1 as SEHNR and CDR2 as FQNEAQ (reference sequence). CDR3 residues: CASSPTSGGWGETQYF. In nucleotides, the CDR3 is TGTGCCAGCAGCCCGACTAGCGGGGGGTGGGGCGAGACCCAGTACTTC.

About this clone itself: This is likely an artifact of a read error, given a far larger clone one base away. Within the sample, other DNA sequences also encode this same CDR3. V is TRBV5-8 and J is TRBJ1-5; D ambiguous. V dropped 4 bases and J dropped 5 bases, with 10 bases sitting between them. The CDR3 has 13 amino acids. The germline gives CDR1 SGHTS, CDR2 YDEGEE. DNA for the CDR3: TGTGCCAGCAGCCAAGAAAGCGATCAGCCCCAGCATTTT. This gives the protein CASSQESDQPQHF.

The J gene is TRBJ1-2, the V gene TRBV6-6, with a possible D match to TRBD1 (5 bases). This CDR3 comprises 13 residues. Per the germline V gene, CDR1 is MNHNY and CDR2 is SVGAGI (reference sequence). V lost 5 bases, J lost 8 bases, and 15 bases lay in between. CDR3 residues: CASSTPGGWGYTF. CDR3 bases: TGTGCCAGCAGTACCCCCGGGGGATGGGGCTACACCTTC.

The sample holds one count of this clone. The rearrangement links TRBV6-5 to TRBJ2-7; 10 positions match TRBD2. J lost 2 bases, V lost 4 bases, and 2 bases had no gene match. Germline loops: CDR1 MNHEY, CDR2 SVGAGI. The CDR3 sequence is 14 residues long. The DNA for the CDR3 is TGTGCCAGCAGTTCTCTAGCGGGGGCCTACGAGCAGTACTTC. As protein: CASSSLAGAYEQYF.

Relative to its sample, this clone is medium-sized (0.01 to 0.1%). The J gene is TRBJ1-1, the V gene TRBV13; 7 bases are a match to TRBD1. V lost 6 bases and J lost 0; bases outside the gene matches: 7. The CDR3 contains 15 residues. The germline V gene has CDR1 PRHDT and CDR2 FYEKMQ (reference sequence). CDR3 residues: CASRPRGGMNTEAFF. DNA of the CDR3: TGTGCCAGCAGGCCCAGGGGGGGAATGAACACTGAAGCTTTCTTT.

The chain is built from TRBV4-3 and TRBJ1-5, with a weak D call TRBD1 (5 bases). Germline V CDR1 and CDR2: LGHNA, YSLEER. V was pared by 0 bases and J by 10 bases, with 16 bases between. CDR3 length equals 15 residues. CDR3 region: CASSQEIRVRGPQHF. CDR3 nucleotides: TGCGCCAGCAGCCAAGAAATCAGGGTGAGAGGTCCCCAGCATTTT.

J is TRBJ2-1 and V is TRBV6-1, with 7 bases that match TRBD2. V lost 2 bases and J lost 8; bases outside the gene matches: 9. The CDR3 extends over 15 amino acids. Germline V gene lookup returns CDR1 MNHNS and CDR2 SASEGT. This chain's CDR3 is CASSEWAERGDEQFF. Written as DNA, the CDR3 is TGTGCCAGCAGTGAATGGGCCGAACGGGGGGATGAGCAGTTCTTC.

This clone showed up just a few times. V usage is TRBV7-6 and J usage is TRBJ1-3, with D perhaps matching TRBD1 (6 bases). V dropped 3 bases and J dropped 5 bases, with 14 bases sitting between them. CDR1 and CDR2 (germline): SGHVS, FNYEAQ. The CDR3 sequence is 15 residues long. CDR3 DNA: TGTGCCAGCAGCTTTTCGGGGGGGGCTAGAAACACCATATATTTT. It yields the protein CASSFSGGARNTIYF.

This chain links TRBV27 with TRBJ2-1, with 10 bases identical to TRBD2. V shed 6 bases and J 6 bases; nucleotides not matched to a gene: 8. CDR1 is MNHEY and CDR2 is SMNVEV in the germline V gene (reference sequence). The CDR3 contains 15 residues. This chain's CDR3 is CASSLSGGAVNEQFF. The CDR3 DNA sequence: TGTGCCAGCAGCTTGAGCGGGGGGGCCGTCAATGAGCAGTTCTTC.

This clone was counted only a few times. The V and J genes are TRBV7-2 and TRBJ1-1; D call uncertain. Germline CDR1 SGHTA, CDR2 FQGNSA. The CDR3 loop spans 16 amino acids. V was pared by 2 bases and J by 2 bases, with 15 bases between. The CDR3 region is CASSLRRYRANTEAFF. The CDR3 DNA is TGTGCCAGCAGCTTACGGCGTTATAGGGCCAACACTGAAGCTTTCTTT.

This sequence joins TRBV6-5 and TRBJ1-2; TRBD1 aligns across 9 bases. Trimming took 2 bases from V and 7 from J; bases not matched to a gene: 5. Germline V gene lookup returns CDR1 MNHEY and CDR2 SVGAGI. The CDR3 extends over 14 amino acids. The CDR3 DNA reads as TGTGCCAGCAGTTACGGGACAGGGATCGGTGGCTACACCTTC. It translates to CASSYGTGIGGYTF.

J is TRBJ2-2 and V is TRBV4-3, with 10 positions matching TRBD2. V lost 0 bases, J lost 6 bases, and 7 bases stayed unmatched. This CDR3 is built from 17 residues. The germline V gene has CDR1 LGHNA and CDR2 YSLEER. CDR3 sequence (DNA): TGCGCCAGCAGCCAAGATCGGGCGAGCGGGGGGGCCGGGGAGCTGTTTTTT. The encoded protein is CASSQDRASGGAGELFF.

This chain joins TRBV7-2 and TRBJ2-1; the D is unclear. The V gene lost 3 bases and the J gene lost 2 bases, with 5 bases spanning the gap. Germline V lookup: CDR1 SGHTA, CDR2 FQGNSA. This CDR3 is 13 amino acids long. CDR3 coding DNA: TGTGCCAGCAGCTTGAACCCCTACAATGAGCAGTTCTTC. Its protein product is CASSLNPYNEQFF. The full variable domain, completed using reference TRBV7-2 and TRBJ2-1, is GAGVSQSPSNKVTEKGKDVELRCDPISGHTALYWYRQSLGQGLEFLIYFQGNSAPDKSGLPSDRFSAERTGGSVSTLTIQRTQQEDSAVYLCASSLNPYNEQFFGPGTRLTVL.